The entry below gives a single TCR beta chain sequence along with its context. The record originates from a study of blood T cell repertoires in COVID-19. Whole-study context: Samples of COVID-19 (acute and convalescent) were obtained from the United States, Italy and Spain. In each case, the material was cDNA or gDNA derived from T cells, B-cell-depleted T cells, or PBMCs.

The length of the CDR3 is 15 residues. J lost 1 base, V lost 5 bases, and 2 bases had no gene match. CDR1 LNHDA and CDR2 SQIVND come from the germline V gene (reference sequence). How the authors handled the data: Counts of nucleated cells, estimated from reference gene primer amplification, were obtained. Here immunoSEQ multiplex PCR was the method, and the copy in TCRdb shows in-frame clones only, minus some. That table supplies the V and J calls and clone size; D and trimming were determined from the DNA. The sample carries about 87,000 clones, around 84% recorded once. This receptor was identified in a middle-aged man with acute or convalescent COVID-19. The J gene is TRBJ2-1, the V gene TRBV19; TRBD2 matches at 10 bases. Material for sequencing was peripheral blood. CDR3 in amino acids: CASSLAGVSYNEQFF. The CDR3 DNA is TGTGCCAGTAGTCTAGCGGGAGTGTCCTACAATGAGCAGTTCTTC.